Each of the 28 T cell receptor beta chains below was sequenced from the same sample in a study of T cell responses to AZD1222 COVID-19 vaccine. Assay: immunoSEQ multiplex PCR; the TCRdb copy retains only in-frame clones and omits some. Of some 110,000 clones listed, around 89% are singletons. This specimen was peripheral blood, taken 28 days after the second AZD1222 dose. These receptors came from an adult who received the AZD1222 COVID-19 vaccine.

The gene calls are TRBV5-5 and TRBJ1-5, with a tentative D call TRBD1 (6 bases). This CDR3 spans 14 amino acids. Trimming removed 4 bases at V and 7 bases at J, with 15 bases between. Germline V gene lookup returns CDR1 SGHKS and CDR2 YYEKEE (reference sequence). CDR3 coding DNA: TGTGCCAGCAGCCTAGGACAGTTAGAGCAGCCCCAGCATTTT. Encoded protein: CASSLGQLEQPQHF.

The rearrangement links TRBV6-5 to TRBJ2-5; TRBD2 agrees at 10 bases. The V gene end was trimmed by 8 bases and the J gene end by 5 bases; junction bases not matched to a gene: 5. Germline CDR1 reads MNHEY; CDR2 reads SVGAGI. The CDR3 totals 13 residues. CDR3 in DNA: TGTGCCAGCCGACTAGCGGGTAGGGAGACCCAGTACTTC. Its protein product is CASRLAGRETQYF.

The chain joins TRBV9 to TRBJ2-7; 14 nucleotides match TRBD2. The V and J ends lost 4 bases and 6 bases, in that order; junction bases with no gene match: 15. Germline V lookup: CDR1 SGDLS, CDR2 YYNGEE. CDR3 length equals 18 residues. As DNA, the CDR3 is TGTGCCAGCAGCCGGGGGACTAGCGGGAGCCGGGGATATTTCGAGCAGTACTTC. Translating gives CASSRGTSGSRGYFEQYF.

A remark on this clone: Other DNA sequences in the sample encode the same CDR3. The chain joins TRBV12-3 or TRBV12-4 to TRBJ2-7; D remains ambiguous. The CDR3 runs 11 residues. The ends were cut back, 6 bases at V and 0 bases at J, with 3 bases in the middle. DNA of the CDR3: TGTGCCAGCAGCGCCTCCTACGAGCAGTACTTC. The encoded protein is CASSASYEQYF.

V is TRBV4-1 and J is TRBJ1-4, with a weak D call TRBD1 (5 bases). The CDR3 loop spans 16 amino acids. CDR1 and CDR2 from the germline V gene are MGHRA and YSYEKL. V was shortened by 5 bases and J by 6 bases, with 19 bases between the two germline ends. The CDR3, as DNA: TGCGCCAGCAGCTCAAGCGTGGCCAGGGCGGATGAAAAACTGTTTTTT. This sequence encodes CASSSSVARADEKLFF.

The chain couples TRBV5-1 to TRBJ2-5; D may correspond to TRBD1 or TRBD2 (6 bases each). The CDR3 totals 15 residues. Germline V gene sequence: CDR1 SGHRS, CDR2 YFSETQ. Deletions cut 5 bases from V and 2 bases from J, with 16 bases between. The CDR3, as DNA: TGCGCCAGCAGTCGTAACAGGGCGGGGCAAGAGACCCAGTACTTC. Its protein product is CASSRNRAGQETQYF.

This rearrangement joins TRBV18 to TRBJ1-1; 9 positions match TRBD1. From germline, CDR1 is KGHSH and CDR2 LQKENI. Germline trimming cut 5 bases from V and 0 bases from J; bases unmatched to any gene: 4. The CDR3 sequence is 15 residues long. The CDR3 protein is CASSSGQGMNTEAFF. CDR3 DNA: TGTGCCAGCTCATCAGGACAGGGGATGAACACTGAAGCTTTCTTT. The complete variable domain, with remaining parts taken from reference TRBV18 and TRBJ1-1, reads NAGVMQNPRHLVRRRGQEARLRCSPMKGHSHVYWYRQLPEEGLKFMVYLQKENIIDESGMPKERFSAEFPKEGPSILRIQQVVRGDSAAYFCASSSGQGMNTEAFFGQGTRLTVV.

Points on this clone: The same CDR3 also results from other DNA sequences found in this sample. The gene calls are TRBV11-2 and TRBJ2-7; D is undetermined. The CDR3 contains 12 residues. Trimming removed 0 bases from V and 1 base from J, with 1 base in between. Germline V gene data show CDR1 as SGHAT and CDR2 as FQNNGV. CDR3 amino acids: CASSLDSYEQYF. The CDR3 nucleotides are TGTGCCAGCAGCTTAGATTCCTACGAGCAGTACTTC.

The chain has TRBV21-1 and TRBJ1-1; the table's D call, TRBD1, was not checked against the DNA. TRBV21-1 is a documented pseudogene. The CDR3 sequence is 15 residues long. The CDR3 coding sequence is TGTGCCAGCAGCAAATCCCAGGGTCCTGACACTGAAGCTTTCTTT. Its translation is CASSKSQGPDTEAFF.

Only one count was recorded for this clone. CDR3 region: CAISEGRDRRYEQYF. CDR3 sequence (DNA): TGTGCCATCAGTGAAGGTCGGGACAGAAGGTACGAGCAGTACTTC. V and J are TRBV10-3 and TRBJ2-7, with 7 bases identical to TRBD1. Germline CDR1 reads ENHRY; CDR2 reads SYGVKD. V trimming: 3 bases; J trimming: 4 bases; junction bases outside the gene matches: 9. The CDR3 consists of 15 residues.

This chain connects TRBV2 to TRBJ2-3; TRBD2 matches at 13 bases. The CDR3 totals 14 residues. V lost 5 bases, J lost 6 bases, and 2 bases stayed unmatched. From germline, CDR1 is SNHLY and CDR2 FYNNEI. DNA of the CDR3: TGTGCCAGCAGTCAGACTAGCGGGGGGGATACGCAGTATTTT. Translated: CASSQTSGGDTQYF.

The chain links TRBV3-1 (or the pseudogene TRBV3-2) to TRBJ2-3; 10 nucleotides line up with TRBD2. Trimming took 2 bases from V and 1 from J; bases not matched to a gene: 6. Germline CDR1 LGHDT, CDR2 YNNKEL (reference sequence). The CDR3 spans 17 residues. CDR3 sequence: CASSQPSGSKGTDTQYF. The DNA for the CDR3 is TGTGCCAGCAGCCAACCTAGCGGGAGCAAGGGCACAGATACGCAGTATTTT.

This chain connects TRBV7-2 to TRBJ1-3; tentative D call: TRBD1 (5 bases). The germline gives CDR1 SGHTA, CDR2 FQGNSA. The CDR3 consists of 16 residues. The V end lost 1 base, the J end lost 4 bases, and 14 bases lay between the germline ends. This CDR3 reads CASSLVGQGKGNTIYF. As DNA, the CDR3 is TGTGCCAGCAGCTTAGTTGGGCAGGGCAAAGGAAACACCATATATTTT.

CDR3 amino acids: CASSERTGIPYEQYF. CDR3 bases: TGTGCCAGTAGTGAAAGGACAGGGATCCCCTACGAGCAGTACTTC. The chain combines TRBV19 with TRBJ2-7, with 8 bases lining up with TRBD1. The CDR3 contains 15 residues. V lost 5 bases, J lost 2 bases, and 8 bases stayed unmatched. Germline V gene data show CDR1 as LNHDA and CDR2 as SQIVND (reference sequence).

The genes are TRBV11-2 and TRBJ2-1, with 9 bases fitting TRBD2. The V gene's germline CDR1 is SGHAT and CDR2 FQNNGV. J lost 8 bases, V lost 1 base, and 9 bases had no gene match. This CDR3 has 16 amino acids. The CDR3 region is CASSLVGGRAFDEQFF. CDR3 coding DNA: TGTGCCAGCAGCTTAGTGGGCGGGAGGGCCTTCGATGAGCAGTTCTTC.

V is TRBV7-9 and J is TRBJ1-6, with D possibly TRBD1 on 5 matching bases. Germline CDR1 reads SEHNR; CDR2 reads FQNEAQ (reference sequence). The germline V and J ends were trimmed by 3 bases and 10 bases, with 10 bases remaining between them. There are 13 residues in the CDR3. This chain's CDR3 is CASSFGGNSPLHF. The CDR3 DNA follows: TGTGCCAGCAGCTTTGGGGGAAACTCACCCCTCCACTTT. The variable domain in full, completed from reference TRBV7-9 and TRBJ1-6, reads DTGVSQNPRHKITKRGQNVTFRCDPISEHNRLYWYRQTLGQGPEFLTYFQNEAQLEKSRLLSDRFSAERPKGSFSTLEIQRTEQGDSAMYLCASSFGGNSPLHFGNGTRLTVT.

The chain uses TRBV2 and TRBJ1-2; D gene ambiguous. Between the trimmed V and J ends, which lost 1 base and 6 bases, there was a span of 15 bases. The CDR3 runs 15 residues. Germline V CDR1 and CDR2: SNHLY, FYNNEI. This CDR3 is CASSEGWSQEDGYTF. The CDR3 nucleotides are TGTGCCAGCAGTGAAGGGTGGAGCCAAGAGGATGGCTACACCTTC.

The chain links TRBV30 to TRBJ1-5, with 10 nucleotides matching TRBD1. Germline V gives CDR1 GTSNPN, CDR2 SVGIG (reference sequence). J lost 5 bases, V lost 3 bases, and 4 bases had no gene match. CDR3 length: 14 amino acids. CDR3 sequence: CAWSPGQGHQPQHF. For the CDR3, the DNA is TGTGCCTGGAGCCCGGGACAGGGGCATCAGCCCCAGCATTTT.

CDR3 nucleotides: TGTGCCAGCAGTTTGGCTCAAACCTATGGCTACACCTTC. This translates into CASSLAQTYGYTF. The chain couples TRBV12-3 or TRBV12-4 to TRBJ1-2; D gene ambiguous. V was shortened by 3 bases and J by 4 bases, with 9 bases between the two germline ends. The CDR3 has 13 amino acids.

This chain connects TRBV5-4 to TRBJ2-2; a possible D gene is TRBD2 (5 bases). This CDR3 has 12 residues. V was cut by 4 bases and J by 4 bases, with 5 bases left in between. CDR1 is SGHNT, CDR2 YYREEE, per germline (reference sequence). The CDR3 spells CASSEGTGELFF. Here the CDR3 DNA reads TGTGCCAGCAGCGAGGGCACCGGGGAGCTGTTTTTT.

The chain couples TRBV27 to TRBJ1-2; 7 positions match TRBD1. Germline V CDR1 and CDR2: MNHEY, SMNVEV (reference sequence). The CDR3 extends over 13 amino acids. Trimming at V came to 5 bases and at J to 8 bases, leaving 8 bases not matched to a gene. The CDR3 loop is CASSPRQGVGYTF. CDR3 nucleotides: TGTGCCAGCAGTCCCCGACAGGGTGTAGGCTACACCTTC.

In its sample, this clone was seen a few times. This chain uses TRBV7-9 with TRBJ1-2; possible D gene TRBD1, 5 bases. Germline V gene data show CDR1 as SEHNR and CDR2 as FQNEAQ (reference sequence). The CDR3 is made up of 15 amino acids. V was cut by 0 bases and J by 7 bases, with 15 bases left in between. CDR3 sequence reads: CASSLASGTLTGYTF. Here the CDR3 DNA reads TGTGCCAGCAGCTTAGCCTCAGGGACTTTAACTGGCTACACCTTC.

Concerning this clone: An end of the junction does not agree with germline; a read error may underlie this. The chain recombines TRBV7-8 with TRBJ1-1; D is unresolved. The CDR3 loop spans 13 amino acids. CDR1 is SGHVS, CDR2 FQNEAQ, per germline. CDR3 in amino acids: CASSIARHTEAFF. In nucleotides, the CDR3 is TGTGCCAGCAGCATAGCGCGGCACACTGAAGCTTTCTTT.

The V call is TRBV28, the J call TRBJ1-5, with D possibly being TRBD1 (6 bases). The CDR3 covers 18 residues. Germline values: CDR1 MDHEN, CDR2 SYDVKM. V was clipped by 8 bases and J by 1 base, with 24 bases between them. The DNA for the CDR3 is TGTGCCAGCCTTCTGGCGGCGGGGGCCGGGGGGAGCAATCAGCCCCAGCATTTT. Its protein is CASLLAAGAGGSNQPQHF.

CDR3 region: CASSRGQGGGNEQFF. The CDR3 coding sequence is TGCGCCAGCAGCCGGGGACAGGGTGGGGGCAATGAGCAGTTCTTC. This chain uses TRBV5-1 with TRBJ2-1, with 9 bases identical to TRBD1. Germline V gene lookup returns CDR1 SGHRS and CDR2 YFSETQ. This CDR3 has 15 residues. V gave up 4 bases and J gave up 6 bases; unmatched junction bases: 8.

V gene TRBV28 combines with J gene TRBJ1-3; 7 bases are a match to TRBD1. This CDR3 comprises 15 residues. The trim removed 5 bases at V and 1 base at J, leaving 5 bases unmatched. Germline loops: CDR1 MDHEN, CDR2 SYDVKM. CDR3 sequence (DNA): TGTGCCAGCAGTCCGCAGGGGGGATCTGGAAACACCATATATTTT. Protein sequence: CASSPQGGSGNTIYF.

The chain is built from TRBV3-1 (or the pseudogene TRBV3-2) and TRBJ1-1; 9 bases are a match to TRBD1. Germline loops: CDR1 LGHDT, CDR2 YNNKEL (reference sequence). V shed 2 bases and J 0 bases; nucleotides not matched to a gene: 7. CDR3 length: 17 residues. CDR3 in DNA: TGTGCCAGCAGCCAACTGGACAGGGGACGAGTGAACACTGAAGCTTTCTTT. Protein sequence: CASSQLDRGRVNTEAFF.

The rearrangement links TRBV19 to TRBJ1-4; a weak D match, TRBD1 (5 bases). V lost 6 bases to trimming and J lost 0 bases, with 11 bases between them. Germline V gene lookup returns CDR1 LNHDA and CDR2 SQIVND (reference sequence). The CDR3 extends over 15 amino acids. CDR3 region: CASRRQSATNEKLFF. The CDR3 DNA reads as TGTGCCAGTAGACGACAGTCTGCAACTAATGAAAAACTGTTTTTT.